These T cell receptor beta chains were read from a single sample in a study of patients and donors after allogeneic stem cell transplantation. TCRdb ran MiXCR on the RT-PCR reads and lists one entry per CDR3 protein. The sample carries 900,000 to 1,000,000 distinct CDR3 sequences, roughly 18% recorded once. The sequenced material came from blood, either unsorted or a sorted T cell fraction (not recorded which). The receptor source for this set is a human donor who was either an allogeneic HSCT recipient or a stem cell or donor lymphocyte infusion donor (not recorded which). It is not recorded whose cells these are; they may come from a transplant donor. The CDR3 runs from the conserved cysteine through the conserved F or W. D genes are given only for firm matches. Clone size is shown for a subset of rows, as once, few, many or a class of expanded clone.

clone size,J gene,V gene,D gene,CDR3 DNA,CDR3 protein
few,TRBJ2-2,TRBV4-2,.,TGTGCCAGCAGCCCAGAGTTGGACTCGAACACCGGGGAGCTGTTTTTT,CASSPELDSNTGELFF
few,TRBJ1-2,TRBV6-1,.,TGTGCCAGCAGCGCTGACCCCCGCATTAACTATGGCTACACCTTC,CASSADPRINYGYTF
.,TRBJ2-6,TRBV27,.,TGTGCCAGCAGTTTTAAGTGGGGGGCCAACGTCCTGACTTTC,CASSFKWGANVLTF
.,TRBJ1-2,TRBV11-2,.,TGTGCCAGCAGCTTAGCTGGACAAGGGGGGCGAGGCTACACCTTC,CASSLAGQGGRGYTF
few,TRBJ1-1,TRBV7-8,.,TGTGCCAGCAGCTCTCGGTTAGGGGACAACACTGAAGCTTTCTTT,CASSSRLGDNTEAFF
few,TRBJ2-6,TRBV7-2,.,TGTGCCAGCAGCCTAGGGTCCGGCTCTGGGGCCAACGTCCTGACTTTC,CASSLGSGSGANVLTF
.,TRBJ2-3,TRBV3-1,.,TGTGCCAGCAGCCAAGAAAGAGGTTTAAGCCCAGATACGCAGTATTTT,CASSQERGLSPDTQYF
many,TRBJ2-7,TRBV7-3,TRBD2,TGTGCCAGCAGCTTGGGCGGGAGTGAAAAGCAGTACTTC,CASSLGGSEKQYF
few,TRBJ1-1,TRBV3-1,.,TGTGCCAGCAGCCAAGAAAGAGTGAACACTGAAGCTTTCTTT,CASSQERVNTEAFF
.,TRBJ2-1,TRBV7-9,TRBD2,TGTGCCAGCAGGTTATATAGGACTAGCGGGAGTAAGGATGAGCAGTTCTTC,CASRLYRTSGSKDEQFF
.,TRBJ1-3,TRBV6-1,.,TGTGCCAGCAGTGAACCGGGTTCCACCATATATTTT,CASSEPGSTIYF
few,TRBJ1-2,TRBV5-6,.,TGTGCCAGCAGCGAGGGACCGACTACGAACTATGGCTACACCTTC,CASSEGPTTNYGYTF
once,TRBJ1-2,TRBV18,.,TGTGCCAGCTCACCCTGGTTTGAATGGGACTATGGCTACACCTTC,CASSPWFEWDYGYTF
.,TRBJ2-3,TRBV9,TRBD2,TGTGCCAGCAGCGTAAGGGCAGCGGGAGGCACAGATACGCAGTATTTT,CASSVRAAGGTDTQYF
.,TRBJ2-3,TRBV24-1,TRBD1,TGTGCCACCGGTGCTGGACAGGGGGCGACAGATACGCAGTATTTT,CATGAGQGATDTQYF
few,TRBJ1-2,TRBV12-3/TRBV12-4,TRBD1,TGTGCCAGCAGGGAAGCCCGGGACAGTCTCTTGTGGTATGGCTACACCTTC,CASREARDSLLWYGYTF
.,TRBJ2-1,TRBV24-1,.,TGTGCCACCCAGCCGACTAGCTCCTACAATGAGCAGTTCTTC,CATQPTSSYNEQFF
.,TRBJ2-1,TRBV20-1,TRBD2,TGCAGTGCGGCCACCCTAGCGGGGGCCTACAATGAGCAGTTCTTC,CSAATLAGAYNEQFF
.,TRBJ2-2,TRBV4-3,.,TGCGCCAGCAGCCTCGCAGGGGTCGAAACCACCGGGGAGCTGTTTTTT,CASSLAGVETTGELFF
once,TRBJ1-1,TRBV20-1,.,TGCAGTGCTCGAGGAGCTAAGGAGTTCACTGAAGCTTTCTTT,CSARGAKEFTEAFF
few,TRBJ2-6,TRBV10-3,.,TGTGCCATCAGCCCGTTGGGATCTGGGGACTCTGGGGCCAACGTCCTGACTTTC,CAISPLGSGDSGANVLTF
.,TRBJ2-7,TRBV20-1,TRBD2,TGCAGTGCTAGAGAAGGCTCCGGGGGGGGTTACGAGCAGTACTTC,CSAREGSGGGYEQYF
.,TRBJ1-4,TRBV12-3/TRBV12-4,.,TGTGCCAGCACCGAGGGCAAGGTGTCTGAAAAACTGTTTTTT,CASTEGKVSEKLFF
.,TRBJ1-3,TRBV12-3/TRBV12-4,.,TGTGCCAGCAGTTTGAGTTGGGCGCCCACGACACGGGACGGAAACACCATATATTTT,CASSLSWAPTTRDGNTIYF
few,TRBJ2-7,TRBV11-2,TRBD1,TGTGCCAGCAGCTTAGTTTTTGGACAGGGGCTCGAATTC,CASSLVFGQGLEF
many,TRBJ2-7,TRBV9,TRBD2,TGTGCCAGCAGCCCCGTAGCGGGGGGGTTATACTCCTACGAGCAGTACTTC,CASSPVAGGLYSYEQYF
.,TRBJ1-4,TRBV12-3/TRBV12-4,TRBD1,TGTGCCAGCAGTAAACAGGGGGCGTCGGATGAAAAACTGTTTTTT,CASSKQGASDEKLFF
.,TRBJ2-2,TRBV5-6,TRBD2,TGTGCCAGCAGCCCCGCAGGGACTAGCGATAGCACCGGGGAGCTGTTTTTT,CASSPAGTSDSTGELFF
.,TRBJ2-3,TRBV7-9,.,TGTGCCAGCAGCCATTTAGCTCAGCGCACAGATACGCAGTATTTT,CASSHLAQRTDTQYF